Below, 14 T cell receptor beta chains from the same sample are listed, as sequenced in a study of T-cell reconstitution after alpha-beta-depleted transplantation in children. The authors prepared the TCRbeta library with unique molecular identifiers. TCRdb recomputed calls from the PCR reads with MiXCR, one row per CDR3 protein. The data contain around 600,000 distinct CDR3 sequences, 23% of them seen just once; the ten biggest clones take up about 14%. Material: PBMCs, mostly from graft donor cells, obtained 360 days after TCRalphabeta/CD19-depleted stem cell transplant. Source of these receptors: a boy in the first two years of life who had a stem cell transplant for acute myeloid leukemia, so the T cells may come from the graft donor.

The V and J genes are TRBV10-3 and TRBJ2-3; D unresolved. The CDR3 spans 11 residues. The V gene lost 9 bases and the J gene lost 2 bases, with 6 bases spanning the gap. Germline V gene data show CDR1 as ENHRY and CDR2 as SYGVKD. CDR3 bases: TGTGCCATTGGGTACACAGATACGCAGTATTTT. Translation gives CAIGYTDTQYF.

In DNA form, the CDR3 reads TGCAGCGTAGGCGGTACAGGGGCAGGACAGCCCCAGCATTTT. This gives the protein CSVGGTGAGQPQHF. This chain connects TRBV29-1 to TRBJ1-5; TRBD1 agrees at 7 bases. Per the germline V gene, CDR1 is SQVTM and CDR2 is ANQGSEA. Trimming at V came to 6 bases and at J to 7 bases, leaving 12 bases not matched to a gene. The CDR3 contains 14 residues.

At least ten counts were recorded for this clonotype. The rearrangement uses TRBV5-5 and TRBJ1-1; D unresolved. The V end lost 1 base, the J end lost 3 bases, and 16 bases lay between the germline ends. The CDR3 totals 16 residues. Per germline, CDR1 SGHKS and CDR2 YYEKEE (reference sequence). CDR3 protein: CASSLLGPGADTEAFF. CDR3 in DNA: TGTGCCAGCAGCTTGTTAGGTCCAGGAGCGGACACTGAAGCTTTCTTT.

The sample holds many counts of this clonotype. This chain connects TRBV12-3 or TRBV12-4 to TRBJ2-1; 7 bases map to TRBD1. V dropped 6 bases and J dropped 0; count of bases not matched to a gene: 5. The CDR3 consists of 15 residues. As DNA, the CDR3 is TGTGCCAGCAGCCCAGGACAGGTCTCCTACAATGAGCAGTTCTTC. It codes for CASSPGQVSYNEQFF.

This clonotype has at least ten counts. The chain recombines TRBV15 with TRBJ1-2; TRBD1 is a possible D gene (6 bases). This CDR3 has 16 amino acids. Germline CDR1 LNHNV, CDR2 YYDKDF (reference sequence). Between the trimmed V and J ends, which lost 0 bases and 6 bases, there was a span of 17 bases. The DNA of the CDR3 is TGTGCCACCAGCAGAGATGGGGGGCCTTCCTTCGATGGCTACACCTTC. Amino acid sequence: CATSRDGGPSFDGYTF.

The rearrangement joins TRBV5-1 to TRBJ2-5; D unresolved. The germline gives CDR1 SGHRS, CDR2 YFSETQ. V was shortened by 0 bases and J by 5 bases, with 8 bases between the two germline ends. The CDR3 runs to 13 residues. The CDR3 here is CASSLAQIETQYF. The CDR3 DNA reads TGCGCCAGCAGCTTGGCCCAGATTGAGACCCAGTACTTC. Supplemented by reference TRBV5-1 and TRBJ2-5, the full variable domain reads KAGVTQTPRYLIKTRGQQVTLSCSPISGHRSVSWYQQTPGQGLQFLFEYFSETQRNKGNFPGRFSGRQFSNSRSEMNVSTLELGDSALYLCASSLAQIETQYFGPGTRLLVL.

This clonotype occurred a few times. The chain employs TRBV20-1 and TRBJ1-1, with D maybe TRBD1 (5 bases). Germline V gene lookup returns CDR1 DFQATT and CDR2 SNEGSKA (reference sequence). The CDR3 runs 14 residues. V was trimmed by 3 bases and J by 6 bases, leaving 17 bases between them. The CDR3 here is CSASRSRGLAEAFF. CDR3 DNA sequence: TGCAGTGCTAGCCGTTCGCGGGGCTTAGCTGAAGCTTTCTTT.

The CDR3 DNA follows: TGTGCCAGCTCACCTCTCGACGGGCGTTACGAGCAGTACTTC. Translating gives CASSPLDGRYEQYF. V usage is TRBV18 and J usage is TRBJ2-7; D is undetermined. This CDR3 has 14 residues. Trimming stripped 3 bases from V and 4 bases from J, with 13 bases between. The germline gives CDR1 KGHSH, CDR2 LQKENI.

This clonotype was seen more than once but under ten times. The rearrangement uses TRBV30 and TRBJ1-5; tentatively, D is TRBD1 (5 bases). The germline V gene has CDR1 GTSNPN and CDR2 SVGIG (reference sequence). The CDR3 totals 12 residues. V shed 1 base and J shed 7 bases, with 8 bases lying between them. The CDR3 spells CAWSDGGQPQHF. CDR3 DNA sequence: TGTGCCTGGAGTGATGGGGGACAGCCCCAGCATTTT. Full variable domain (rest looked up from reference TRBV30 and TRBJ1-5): SQTIHQWPATLVQPVGSPLSLECTVEGTSNPNLYWYRQAAGRGLQLLFYSVGIGQISSEVPQNLSASRPQDRQFILSSKKLLLSDSGFYLCAWSDGGQPQHFGDGTRLSIL.

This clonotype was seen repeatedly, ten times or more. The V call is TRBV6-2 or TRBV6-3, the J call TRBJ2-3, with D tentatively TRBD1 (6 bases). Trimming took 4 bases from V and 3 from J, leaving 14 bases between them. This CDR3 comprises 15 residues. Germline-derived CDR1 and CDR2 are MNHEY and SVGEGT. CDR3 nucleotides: TGTGCCAGCAGTTTAACAGGGAGCCGGACAGATACGCAGTATTTT. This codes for CASSLTGSRTDTQYF.

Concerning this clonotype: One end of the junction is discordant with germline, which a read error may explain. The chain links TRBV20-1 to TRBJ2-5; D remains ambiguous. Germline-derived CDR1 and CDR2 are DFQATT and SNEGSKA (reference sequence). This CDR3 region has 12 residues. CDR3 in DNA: TGCAGTGCTAGTGTTTTTAAGGAGATCCAGTACTTC. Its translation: CSASVFKEIQYF.

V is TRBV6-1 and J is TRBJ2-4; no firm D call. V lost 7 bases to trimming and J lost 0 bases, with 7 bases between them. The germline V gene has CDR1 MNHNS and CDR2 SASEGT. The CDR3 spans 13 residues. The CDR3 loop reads CASIGLAKNIQYF. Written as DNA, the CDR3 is TGTGCCAGCATTGGTCTAGCCAAAAACATTCAGTACTTC.

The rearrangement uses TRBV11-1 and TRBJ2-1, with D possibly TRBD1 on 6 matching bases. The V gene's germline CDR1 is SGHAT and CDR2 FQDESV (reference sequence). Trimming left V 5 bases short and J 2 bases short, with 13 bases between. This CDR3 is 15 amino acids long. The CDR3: CASSVQGGTYNEQFF. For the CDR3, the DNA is TGTGCCAGCAGCGTACAGGGCGGCACCTACAATGAGCAGTTCTTC.

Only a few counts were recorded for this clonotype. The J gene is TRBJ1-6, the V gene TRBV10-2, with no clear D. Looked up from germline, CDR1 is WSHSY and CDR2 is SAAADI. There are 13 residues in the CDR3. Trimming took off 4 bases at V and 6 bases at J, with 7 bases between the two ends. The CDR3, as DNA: TGCGCCAGCAGTGGGGCCTTTAATTCACCCCTCCACTTT. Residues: CASSGAFNSPLHF.